The following is a T cell receptor beta chain sequence with its context. Its matching antigen is unknown. This sample stems from a study of post-analysis software for immune sequencing data. Study overall: Recorded subtypes: relapsing-remitting, secondary progressive, progressive-relapsing; some patients unannotated. Study findings and constraints: Significantly decreased normalized Chao1 diversity was recorded for multiple sclerosis patients relative to controls. By F measure, samples from a shared preparation batch strongly co-clustered. Four or five TRBV segments occurring more often in patients than controls included TRBV5-6, TRBV5-1 and TRBV20-1.

Incorporated into the TCR beta cDNA libraries were unique molecular identifiers, which served to reduce PCR and sequencing biases. Yield was around 500,000 cDNA molecules from roughly 1 to 10 million T cells. TCRdb re-called the PCR reads through MiXCR, storing one row per CDR3 protein. The profile shows around 200,000 distinct CDR3 sequences, over 25% of them singletons. The V gene lost 7 bases and the J gene lost 0 bases, with 13 bases spanning the gap. The CDR3 loop spans 15 amino acids. CDR1 and CDR2 from the germline V gene are MDHEN and SYDVKM. The chain uses TRBV28 and TRBJ1-5; a possible D gene is TRBD1 (6 bases). This receptor was taken from a girl aged 2-17 years with multiple sclerosis. The source material was blood. CDR3 protein: CASTRGGYSNQPQHF. The CDR3 bases are TGTGCCAGCACCCGAGGGGGATATAGCAATCAGCCCCAGCATTTT.